The text below deals with one TCR beta chain. This entry belongs to a study of T cell changes during pregnancy in multiple sclerosis. CDR1 and CDR2 (germline): KGHSH, LQKENI. This CDR3 spans 14 amino acids. The ends lost 4 bases at V and 6 bases at J; junction bases unmatched: 4. Produced via immunoSEQ multiplex PCR; TCRdb's table is partial and in-frame only. The repertoire holds 95,000 to 100,000 clones, with approximately 91% as singletons. V gene TRBV18 combines with J gene TRBJ2-4, with TRBD1 matching over 9 bases. This receptor was obtained from a female donor with multiple sclerosis, enrolled in a pregnancy study. The source material was peripheral blood, sampled in the second trimester of pregnancy. CDR3 nucleotides: TGTGCCAGCTCACGGGGACAGGGAGGAAACATTCAGTACTTC. This encodes CASSRGQGGNIQYF.